Listed below are T cell receptor beta chains from one sample, sequenced in a study of memory CD4+ T cells and cytomegalovirus serostatus. The assay was immunoSEQ multiplex PCR, and TCRdb's table has in-frame clones only and misses some. Here the sample spans tens of thousands of clones, 60% to 85% being singletons. Specimen: memory CD4+ T cells from blood. Receptors originate from an adult in good health and CMV-seronegative. The CDR3 runs from the conserved cysteine through the conserved F or W. D genes are given only for firm matches. Clone size appears in some rows only: once, few, many, or a class for an expanded clone.

D gene: TRBD2
J gene: TRBJ2-1
V gene: TRBV7-9
clone size: NA
CDR3 DNA: TGTGCCAGCAGCGGAGCGATTAGCGGGGGGTTAAATGAGCAGTTCTTC
CDR3 protein: CASSGAISGGLNEQFF

D gene: TRBD1
J gene: TRBJ1-5
V gene: TRBV19
clone size: NA
CDR3 DNA: TGTGCCAGTAGTATGTCCGGACAGGGGAATCAGCCCCAGCATTTT
CDR3 protein: CASSMSGQGNQPQHF

D gene: TRBD1
J gene: TRBJ2-7
V gene: TRBV6-5
clone size: NA
CDR3 DNA: TGTGCCAGCAGTCGAAACAGGGGCACCTACGAGCAGTACTTC
CDR3 protein: CASSRNRGTYEQYF

D gene: NA
J gene: TRBJ2-5
V gene: TRBV7-3
clone size: once
CDR3 DNA: TGTGCCAGCAGCTATTACCGGGACACAGAAGAGACCCAGTACTTC
CDR3 protein: CASSYYRDTEETQYF

D gene: NA
J gene: TRBJ1-1
V gene: TRBV5-5
clone size: NA
CDR3 DNA: TGTGCCAGCAGCCTCCCAGGGCCCCGAGCTTTCTTT
CDR3 protein: CASSLPGPRAFF

D gene: NA
J gene: TRBJ2-5
V gene: TRBV4-3
clone size: NA
CDR3 DNA: TGCGCCAGCAGCCAAGGAGTGAAAGAGACCCAGTACTTC
CDR3 protein: CASSQGVKETQYF

D gene: NA
J gene: TRBJ1-1
V gene: TRBV7-6
clone size: NA
CDR3 DNA: TGTGCCAGCAGCTTAAACAGGGACACTGAAGCTTTCTTT
CDR3 protein: CASSLNRDTEAFF

D gene: NA
J gene: TRBJ2-2
V gene: TRBV7-2
clone size: NA
CDR3 DNA: TGTGCCAGCAGCCCACCCGGCACCGGGGAGCTGTTTTTT
CDR3 protein: CASSPPGTGELFF

D gene: TRBD1
J gene: TRBJ1-1
V gene: TRBV6-5
clone size: NA
CDR3 DNA: TGTGCCAGCAGTTACGTCAGGCAGGGGGGCTACGGTGAAGCTTTCTTT
CDR3 protein: CASSYVRQGGYGEAFF

D gene: TRBD2
J gene: TRBJ2-1
V gene: TRBV29-1
clone size: NA
CDR3 DNA: TGCAGCGTTTCACTAGCGGTGGGCAATGAGCAGTTCTTC
CDR3 protein: CSVSLAVGNEQFF

D gene: NA
J gene: TRBJ1-5
V gene: TRBV6-5
clone size: NA
CDR3 DNA: TGTGCCAGCAGTTATACTGGGTCCAATCAGCCCCAGCATTTT
CDR3 protein: CASSYTGSNQPQHF

D gene: NA
J gene: TRBJ2-2
V gene: TRBV27
clone size: NA
CDR3 DNA: TGTGCCAGCAGTTTTCTTGGAGGGACCGGGGAGCTGTTTTTT
CDR3 protein: CASSFLGGTGELFF

D gene: TRBD1
J gene: TRBJ2-7
V gene: TRBV7-7
clone size: NA
CDR3 DNA: TGTGCCAGCAGCACCGGACAGGGGGCCAACGAGCAGTACTTC
CDR3 protein: CASSTGQGANEQYF

D gene: NA
J gene: TRBJ2-1
V gene: TRBV7-6
clone size: NA
CDR3 DNA: TGTGCCAGCAGCTTAGCGCGAACCCCCGGACAGACCTCCTACAATGAGCAGTTCTTC
CDR3 protein: CASSLARTPGQTSYNEQFF

D gene: NA
J gene: TRBJ1-2
V gene: TRBV18
clone size: NA
CDR3 DNA: TGTGCCAGCTCACGTCCTGGGGGGGATGGCTACACCTTC
CDR3 protein: CASSRPGGDGYTF

D gene: NA
J gene: TRBJ2-7
V gene: TRBV4-2
clone size: NA
CDR3 DNA: TGTGCCAGCAGCCAAGATCAGACAGCCTCAACCTACGAGCAGTACTTC
CDR3 protein: CASSQDQTASTYEQYF